These 26 T cell receptor beta chains came from one sample sequenced in a study of cytomegalovirus exposure and HLA in healthy donors. Libraries were prepared by immunoSEQ multiplex PCR; TCRdb keeps only in-frame clonotypes and omits some of them. The table lists 220,000 or so clones, roughly 85% of them singletons. The sequencing input was PBMCs. These receptors were taken from a young woman in good health and CMV-seronegative.

The J gene is TRBJ1-6, the V gene TRBV30; 9 bases align to TRBD1. In germline, CDR1 is GTSNPN, CDR2 SVGIG (reference sequence). The ends lost 0 bases at V and 2 bases at J; junction bases unmatched: 8. CDR3 size: 18 residues. The DNA of the CDR3 is TGTGCCTGGAGTGTAAGGGGGACAGGGTGGACCTATAATTCACCCCTCCACTTT. Its protein product is CAWSVRGTGWTYNSPLHF.

The chain combines TRBV5-4 with TRBJ2-7; 14 positions agree with TRBD2. CDR1 is SGHNT, CDR2 YYREEE, per germline (reference sequence). The CDR3 has 16 residues. After removal of 4 bases from V and 6 bases from J, the junction contained 9 bases not matched to a gene. CDR3 nucleotide sequence: TGTGCCAGCAGCCCTGGGACTAGCGGGAGCTATGGCGAGCAGTACTTC. Its protein product is CASSPGTSGSYGEQYF.

The genes are TRBV5-1 and TRBJ1-5; D gene ambiguous. Germline values: CDR1 SGHRS, CDR2 YFSETQ. The CDR3 extends over 14 amino acids. Between the trimmed V and J ends, which lost 1 base and 7 bases, there was a span of 12 bases. CDR3 DNA: TGCGCCAGCAGCTTGTCCCCGGGAAGGCAGCCCCAGCATTTT. Amino acids: CASSLSPGRQPQHF.

V and J are TRBV27 and TRBJ2-5; 9 bases map to TRBD1. Germline assignment: CDR1 MNHEY and CDR2 SMNVEV (reference sequence). The CDR3 is made up of 16 amino acids. With V trimmed by 5 bases and J by 1 base, 8 bases remained unmatched. The CDR3 protein is CASSPRTGAAQETQYF. The CDR3, as DNA: TGTGCCAGCAGTCCCCGGACAGGGGCAGCCCAAGAGACCCAGTACTTC.

The chain employs TRBV7-2 and TRBJ2-2; a possible D gene is TRBD1 (6 bases). V lost 6 bases to trimming and J lost 2 bases, with 10 bases between them. The CDR3 consists of 14 residues. CDR1 is SGHTA and CDR2 is FQGNSA in the germline V gene. CDR3 sequence reads: CASSPGHNTGELFF. In DNA, the CDR3 is TGTGCCAGCAGTCCGGGACACAACACCGGGGAGCTGTTTTTT.

In this sample, this clone turned up a few times. V usage is TRBV2 and J usage is TRBJ2-7; D not resolved. The V end lost 5 bases, the J end lost 3 bases, and 11 bases lay between the germline ends. CDR3 length: 13 residues. Germline V gene data show CDR1 as SNHLY and CDR2 as FYNNEI. The CDR3 protein is CASSIQPSYEQYF. CDR3 DNA sequence: TGTGCCAGCAGTATACAGCCGAGCTACGAGCAGTACTTC.

This clone was observed a handful of times. The chain employs TRBV25-1 and TRBJ2-3, with 9 bases matching TRBD2. Per germline, CDR1 MGHDK and CDR2 SYGVNS. J gave up 3 bases and V 6 bases, and 10 bases lay outside the gene matches. The CDR3 covers 16 residues. CDR3 coding DNA: TGTGCCAGCAGAGGGGCTAGCGGGATCAGGACAGATACGCAGTATTTT. It is translated as CASRGASGIRTDTQYF.

The chain is built from TRBV6-6 and TRBJ2-5, with D possibly being TRBD1 (5 bases). CDR3 length: 12 residues. Germline V gives CDR1 MNHNY, CDR2 SVGAGI (reference sequence). Trimming removed 6 bases at V and 5 bases at J, with 10 bases between. The CDR3 is CASRPDSETQYF. The CDR3 region has the DNA TGTGCCAGCAGACCCGACAGCGAGACCCAGTACTTC.

The genes are TRBV27 and TRBJ1-1; perhaps TRBD1 as D (6 bases). Trimming pared 3 bases from V and 4 bases from J, leaving 12 bases between. The CDR3 is 14 residues long. Per the germline V gene, CDR1 is MNHEY and CDR2 is SMNVEV (reference sequence). CDR3 nucleotides: TGTGCCAGCAGTTTTGGGGGCGGCGGCACTGAAGCTTTCTTT. It codes for CASSFGGGGTEAFF.

The chain recombines TRBV5-3 with TRBJ1-1; TRBD1 is a possible D gene (6 bases). TRBV5-3 is an ORF; its function is uncertain. The CDR3 contains 15 residues. Between the trimmed V and J ends, which lost 1 base and 3 bases, there was a span of 13 bases. The CDR3 here is CARSLYGRGDTEAFF. Written as DNA, the CDR3 is TGTGCCAGAAGCTTGTACGGCAGGGGTGACACTGAAGCTTTCTTT.

The genes are TRBV7-6 and TRBJ2-7; 9 bases line up with TRBD1. V lost 4 bases and J lost 5; bases outside the gene matches: 6. This CDR3 comprises 14 residues. CDR1 is SGHVS, CDR2 FNYEAQ, per germline. The CDR3 spells CASSSRQGDNEQYF. Written as DNA, the CDR3 is TGTGCCAGCAGCTCCCGACAGGGGGACAACGAGCAGTACTTC.

V is TRBV9 and J is TRBJ2-7; D is possibly TRBD1 (6 bases). Germline V gives CDR1 SGDLS, CDR2 YYNGEE. The CDR3 has 14 amino acids. The V end lost 2 bases, the J end lost 2 bases, and 11 bases lay between the germline ends. CDR3 coding DNA: TGTGCCAGCAGCGTGGAAGGGGACACCTACGAGCAGTACTTC. Its translation is CASSVEGDTYEQYF.

V gene TRBV5-4 combines with J gene TRBJ2-1, with D possibly TRBD1 on 6 matching bases. Germline CDR1 is SGHNT and CDR2 is YYREEE (reference sequence). V lost 4 bases to trimming and J lost 0 bases, with 11 bases between them. The CDR3 sequence is 15 residues long. For the CDR3, the DNA is TGTGCCAGCAGCATCGACAGGAGCTCCTACAATGAGCAGTTCTTC. It specifies CASSIDRSSYNEQFF. The variable domain in full, with the rest retrieved from reference TRBV5-4 and TRBJ2-1, is ETGVTQSPTHLIKTRGQQVTLRCSSQSGHNTVSWYQQALGQGPQFIFQYYREEENGRGNFPPRFSGLQFPNYSSELNVNALELDDSALYLCASSIDRSSYNEQFFGPGTRLTVL.

V gene TRBV19 combines with J gene TRBJ1-5; 7 nucleotides match TRBD1. CDR1 LNHDA and CDR2 SQIVND come from the germline V gene (reference sequence). The CDR3 has 15 amino acids. The J segment lost 4 bases and the V segment lost 4 bases, leaving 7 bases of the junction unmatched. The CDR3 bases are TGTGCCAGTAGTACCCCGGGACAGCCGAATCAGCCCCAGCATTTT. This encodes CASSTPGQPNQPQHF.

The sample holds one count of this clone. This rearrangement joins TRBV7-8 to TRBJ1-1, with D tentatively TRBD1 (5 bases). The V gene's germline CDR1 is SGHVS and CDR2 FQNEAQ. Trimming removed 5 bases from V and 5 bases from J, with 18 bases in between. This CDR3 contains 15 residues. DNA of the CDR3: TGTGCCAGCAGCCCGGTCGGGGGGATCGGTACTGAAGCTTTCTTT. This encodes CASSPVGGIGTEAFF.

The chain employs TRBV5-1 and TRBJ2-3, with a tentative D call TRBD2 (5 bases). The V gene lost 2 bases and the J gene lost 1 base, with 11 bases spanning the gap. Germline V gene sequence: CDR1 SGHRS, CDR2 YFSETQ. CDR3 length: 15 amino acids. CDR3 DNA: TGCGCCAGCAGCTTAATTTCCGGGGGCACAGATACGCAGTATTTT. It specifies CASSLISGGTDTQYF.

CDR3 region: CASSSRQGGNNEQFF. The CDR3 bases are TGTGCCAGCAGCTCTCGACAGGGGGGAAACAATGAGCAGTTCTTC. J is TRBJ2-1 and V is TRBV5-4, with 9 bases identical to TRBD1. Per germline, CDR1 SGHNT and CDR2 YYREEE (reference sequence). The CDR3 totals 15 residues. The ends lost 3 bases at V and 5 bases at J; junction bases unmatched: 6. The full variable domain, in which reference TRBV5-4 and TRBJ2-1 provide the parts outside the CDR3, is ETGVTQSPTHLIKTRGQQVTLRCSSQSGHNTVSWYQQALGQGPQFIFQYYREEENGRGNFPPRFSGLQFPNYSSELNVNALELDDSALYLCASSSRQGGNNEQFFGPGTRLTVL.

The V and J genes are TRBV2 and TRBJ1-5; 8 nucleotides align to TRBD1. CDR1 is SNHLY, CDR2 FYNNEI, per germline. The CDR3 is made up of 15 amino acids. With V trimmed by 8 bases and J by 2 bases, 8 bases remained unmatched. The CDR3 nucleotides read TGTGCCAGCGGATCGGACAGGGTGGGCAATCAGCCCCAGCATTTT. Protein: CASGSDRVGNQPQHF.

To note about this clone: This sample also contains other DNA sequences that code for the same CDR3. The V call is TRBV20-1, the J call TRBJ1-2, with D unclear. The CDR3 loop spans 11 amino acids. Trimming pared 6 bases from V and 4 bases from J, leaving 9 bases between. Germline V lookup: CDR1 DFQATT, CDR2 SNEGSKA (reference sequence). The CDR3 sequence is CSARDIYGYTF. For the CDR3, the DNA is TGCAGTGCCCGAGACATCTATGGCTACACCTTC.

V usage is TRBV30 and J usage is TRBJ1-3; D might be TRBD1 (5 bases). The ends were cut back, 7 bases at V and 4 bases at J, with 20 bases in the middle. The germline gives CDR1 GTSNPN, CDR2 SVGIG (reference sequence). The CDR3 is 15 amino acids. The chain's CDR3 is CASLGGIGVGNTIYF. The CDR3, as DNA: TGTGCCTCCCTGGGGGGAATTGGGGTCGGAAACACCATATATTTT.

The sample holds a few counts of this clone. The chain employs TRBV27 and TRBJ2-7, with 12 bases that match TRBD2. Losses at the gene ends were 3 bases for V and 0 bases for J; bases not matched to a gene: 6. Germline CDR1 is MNHEY and CDR2 is SMNVEV (reference sequence). CDR3 length: 17 amino acids. The CDR3, as DNA: TGTGCCAGCAGTTTCGGATTGACTAGCGGGAGCTCCTACGAGCAGTACTTC. This encodes CASSFGLTSGSSYEQYF.

The J gene is TRBJ2-7, the V gene TRBV6-5; D may be TRBD2 (6 bases). V lost 6 bases and J 2 bases, leaving 14 bases between the germline ends. The CDR3 is 14 residues long. The germline gives CDR1 MNHEY, CDR2 SVGAGI. CDR3 sequence (DNA): TGTGCCAGCAGCCGGGGACTGAAGGCCTACGAGCAGTACTTC. Translation: CASSRGLKAYEQYF.

The genes are TRBV2 and TRBJ2-1; no reliable D call. V shed 3 bases and J shed 3 bases, with 6 bases lying between them. There are 13 residues in the CDR3. Germline-derived CDR1 and CDR2 are SNHLY and FYNNEI. DNA for the CDR3: TGTGCCAGCAGTGATGGAGTCTACAATGAGCAGTTCTTC. Translated: CASSDGVYNEQFF.

V gene TRBV19 combines with J gene TRBJ1-1, with 7 bases lining up with TRBD1. The germline V gene has CDR1 LNHDA and CDR2 SQIVND (reference sequence). This CDR3 region has 17 residues. Trimming removed 4 bases from V and 3 bases from J; junction bases left unmatched: 14. CDR3 residues: CASSTIGGGAGHTEAFF. The CDR3 DNA follows: TGTGCCAGTAGTACCATCGGAGGGGGCGCGGGCCACACTGAAGCTTTCTTT.

The rearrangement links TRBV29-1 to TRBJ1-3; D is unclear. Looked up from germline, CDR1 is SQVTM and CDR2 is ANQGSEA. Trimming took 3 bases from V and 5 from J, leaving 8 bases between them. The CDR3 length is 12 residues. The CDR3 DNA follows: TGCAGCGTTGAGTTGGGGAGAAACACCATATATTTT. It is translated as CSVELGRNTIYF.

The J gene is TRBJ1-1, the V gene TRBV7-3, with D unresolved. Germline CDR1 and CDR2: SGHTA and FQGTGA. V lost 3 bases to trimming and J lost 0 bases, with 2 bases between them. This CDR3 region has 12 residues. The CDR3 region has the DNA TGTGCCAGCAGCTTCCTGAACACTGAAGCTTTCTTT. Its protein product is CASSFLNTEAFF.